The 23 T cell receptor beta chains below were found in one sample sequenced in a study of PD-1 blockade in classical Hodgkin lymphoma. Sequencing was performed with immunoSEQ multiplex PCR; in TCRdb, only in-frame clones are kept and a portion is missing. The top ten clones hold 15% to 20% of a sample with some 20,000 clones, around four fifths of them seen once. Relapse after autologous stem cell transplantation occurred in every patient, and brentuximab vedotin exposure varied. The source material was peripheral blood mononuclear cells (PBMCs), sampled before the second cycle of nivolumab. The receptors shown here come from a human donor with classical Hodgkin lymphoma.

This clone has only a few counts. The V gene is TRBV6-1, the J gene TRBJ2-7, with D possibly TRBD2 on 6 matching bases. CDR3 size: 14 residues. The V gene's germline CDR1 is MNHNS and CDR2 SASEGT. V was shortened by 4 bases and J by 0 bases, with 10 bases between the two germline ends. The CDR3 region has the DNA TGTGCCAGCAGTGTGGGAGGAAGCTCCTACGAGCAGTACGTC. Translating it yields CASSVGGSSYEQYV.

This rearrangement joins TRBV9 to TRBJ1-2; no definite D call. The V and J ends lost 3 bases and 5 bases respectively, with 11 bases between them. Per the germline V gene, CDR1 is SGDLS and CDR2 is YYNGEE. CDR3 size: 13 residues. The CDR3 DNA reads TGTGCCAGCAGCGCATGGACCGAGTATGGCTACACCTTC. This sequence encodes CASSAWTEYGYTF.

The genes are TRBV4-2 and TRBJ1-6; TRBD1 agrees at 9 bases. This CDR3 spans 14 amino acids. Germline values: CDR1 LGHNA, CDR2 YNFKEQ. V shed 4 bases, J shed 9 bases, and the junction held 4 bases outside the gene matches. The CDR3 sequence: CASSLGQGGSPLHF. CDR3 bases: TGTGCCAGCAGCCTGGGACAGGGCGGTTCACCCCTCCACTTT.

V usage is TRBV7-2 and J usage is TRBJ2-1; D may be TRBD1 or TRBD2 (7 bases each). V was clipped by 5 bases and J by 1 base, with 15 bases between them. The CDR3 is made up of 16 amino acids. Per germline, CDR1 SGHTA and CDR2 FQGNSA. The CDR3 DNA reads TGTGCCAGCAGCCCTCAGGGGGGGGGTTCCTACAATGAGCAGTTCTTC. It is translated as CASSPQGGGSYNEQFF.

The chain uses TRBV6-5 and TRBJ2-7; 9 bases are shared with TRBD1. CDR1 and CDR2 from the germline V gene are MNHEY and SVGAGI. Germline trimming cut 5 bases from V and 6 bases from J; bases unmatched to any gene: 5. The CDR3 sequence is 13 residues long. This chain's CDR3 is CASSRDRAGEQYV. The CDR3 DNA sequence: TGTGCCAGCAGTCGGGACAGGGCCGGCGAGCAGTACGTC.

By share of the sample, this clone is medium-sized. This chain links TRBV6-4 with TRBJ2-2; TRBD1 aligns across 10 bases. The CDR3 covers 14 residues. V was pared by 2 bases and J by 6 bases, with 0 bases of the junction left unmatched. Germline CDR1 is MRHNA and CDR2 is SNTAGT. The CDR3 is CASSDGQGAGELFF. CDR3 DNA sequence: TGTGCCAGCAGTGACGGACAGGGGGCCGGGGAGCTGTTTTTT.

The J gene is TRBJ1-1, the V gene TRBV19; tentative D call: TRBD1 (5 bases). This CDR3 contains 12 residues. Germline V gene sequence: CDR1 LNHDA, CDR2 SQIVND (reference sequence). The CDR3 loop reads CASRDGNTEAFF. DNA of the CDR3: TGTGCGTCGCGGGACGGGAACACTGAAGCTTTCTTT. Filled out from reference TRBV19 and TRBJ1-1, the complete variable domain reads DGGITQSPKYLFRKEGQNVTLSCEQNLNHDAMYWYRQDPGQGLRLIYYSQIVNDFQKGDIAEGYSVSREKKESFPLTVTSAQKNPTAFYLCASRDGNTEAFFGQGTRLTVV.

The V gene is TRBV5-4, the J gene TRBJ2-6, with D perhaps TRBD1 or TRBD2 (5 bases each). The CDR3 runs to 16 residues. Germline V gene data show CDR1 as SGHNT and CDR2 as YYREEE (reference sequence). V shed 0 bases and J shed 0 bases, with 7 bases lying between them. CDR3 DNA sequence: TGTGCCAGCAGCTTGGCCGGGACCTCTGGGGCCAACGTCCTGACTTTC. It yields the protein CASSLAGTSGANVLTF. The full variable domain, rest sourced from reference TRBV5-4 and TRBJ2-6, is ETGVTQSPTHLIKTRGQQVTLRCSSQSGHNTVSWYQQALGQGPQFIFQYYREEENGRGNFPPRFSGLQFPNYSSELNVNALELDDSALYLCASSLAGTSGANVLTFGAGSRLTVL.

The chain links TRBV28 to TRBJ2-2, with 7 bases identical to TRBD1. V shed 5 bases, J shed 4 bases, and the junction held 7 bases outside the gene matches. The germline CDR1 and CDR2 sequences are MDHEN and SYDVKM. The CDR3 contains 15 residues. The chain's CDR3 is CASSPGTAGTGELFF. Written as DNA, the CDR3 is TGTGCCAGCAGTCCGGGGACAGCCGGCACCGGGGAGCTGTTTTTT.

The rearrangement links TRBV4-3 to TRBJ2-7; 8 bases line up with TRBD1. V shed 5 bases and J 2 bases; nucleotides not matched to a gene: 5. Germline V gives CDR1 LGHNA, CDR2 YSLEER. The CDR3 is 14 amino acids. DNA for the CDR3: TGCGCCAGCAGCGCCCGGACAGGGCCCTACGAGCAGTACTTC. Translated: CASSARTGPYEQYF.

The V call is TRBV6-5, the J call TRBJ2-2; 9 bases align to TRBD1. There are 16 residues in the CDR3. Trimming cost V 0 bases and J 5 bases; bases outside gene matches: 4. The V gene's germline CDR1 is MNHEY and CDR2 SVGAGI. CDR3 sequence: CASSYSGTGRTGELFF. The CDR3 DNA is TGTGCCAGCAGTTACTCCGGGACAGGGCGGACCGGGGAGCTGTTTTTT.

V is TRBV19 and J is TRBJ2-6; either TRBD1 or TRBD2 may fit D (6 bases each). CDR3 size: 13 residues. V gave up 7 bases and J gave up 5 bases, with 9 bases separating them. Per germline, CDR1 LNHDA and CDR2 SQIVND (reference sequence). The CDR3 coding sequence is TGTGCCAGTACCGGGGGCTGGGCCAACGTCCTGACTTTC. Amino acids: CASTGGWANVLTF. The full variable domain, completed using reference TRBV19 and TRBJ2-6, is DGGITQSPKYLFRKEGQNVTLSCEQNLNHDAMYWYRQDPGQGLRLIYYSQIVNDFQKGDIAEGYSVSREKKESFPLTVTSAQKNPTAFYLCASTGGWANVLTFGAGSRLTVL.

The V gene is TRBV11-2, the J gene TRBJ2-3; 14 bases are shared with TRBD2. The CDR3 has 18 amino acids. Germline trimming cut 0 bases from V and 3 bases from J; bases unmatched to any gene: 5. The germline V gene encodes CDR1 SGHAT and CDR2 FQNNGV. The CDR3 DNA is TGTGCCAGCAGCTTAGAAGTGGGACTAGCGGGAGAGACAGATACGCAGTATTTT. This encodes CASSLEVGLAGETDTQYF.

The chain employs TRBV2 and TRBJ2-3, with unresolved D. This CDR3 comprises 14 residues. Between the trimmed V and J ends, which lost 6 bases and 1 base, there was a span of 11 bases. From germline, CDR1 is SNHLY and CDR2 FYNNEI. The CDR3 reads CASRQTRGTDTQYF. The DNA for the CDR3 is TGTGCCAGCAGGCAGACAAGGGGCACAGATACGCAGTATTTT.

The chain has TRBV2 and TRBJ2-1; D gene unclear. The V gene's germline CDR1 is SNHLY and CDR2 FYNNEI. The CDR3 covers 13 residues. V lost 6 bases, J lost 10 bases, and 16 bases lay in between. This CDR3 is CASSGDSVGEQFF. The CDR3, as DNA: TGTGCCAGCAGCGGAGACTCCGTCGGGGAGCAGTTCTTC.

J is TRBJ1-3 and V is TRBV11-2, with D possibly being TRBD1 (5 bases). From germline, CDR1 is SGHAT and CDR2 FQNNGV. V was pared by 7 bases and J by 0 bases, with 16 bases between. CDR3 length: 16 amino acids. CDR3 sequence reads: CASTQVGGTSGNTIYF. DNA of the CDR3: TGTGCCAGCACCCAGGTGGGGGGGACCTCTGGAAACACCATATATTTT.

This chain joins TRBV5-1 and TRBJ1-1; 7 positions agree with TRBD1. There are 15 residues in the CDR3. Germline V gene data show CDR1 as SGHRS and CDR2 as YFSETQ. The trim removed 3 bases at V and 1 base at J, leaving 6 bases unmatched. The CDR3 sequence is CASSWNRGKNTEAFF. The CDR3 bases are TGCGCCAGCAGCTGGAACAGGGGTAAGAACACTGAAGCTTTCTTT. Supplemented by reference TRBV5-1 and TRBJ1-1, the full variable domain reads KAGVTQTPRYLIKTRGQQVTLSCSPISGHRSVSWYQQTPGQGLQFLFEYFSETQRNKGNFPGRFSGRQFSNSRSEMNVSTLELGDSALYLCASSWNRGKNTEAFFGQGTRLTVV.

This clone was detected only a few times. The sample has other DNA sequences that encode this CDR3 too. V is TRBV4-2 and J is TRBJ1-3; weak D call: TRBD1 (5 bases). The CDR3 is 16 amino acids. Germline CDR1 reads LGHNA; CDR2 reads YNFKEQ. Between the trimmed V and J ends, which lost 0 bases and 1 base, there was a span of 10 bases. CDR3 loop: CASSQEGDGSGNTIYF. For the CDR3, the DNA is TGTGCCAGCAGCCAAGAAGGGGACGGATCTGGAAACACCATATATTTT.

The V gene is TRBV5-1, the J gene TRBJ1-2, with D unclear. V was shortened by 5 bases and J by 9 bases, with 11 bases between the two germline ends. CDR3 length: 11 amino acids. CDR1 and CDR2 from the germline V gene are SGHRS and YFSETQ. In nucleotides, the CDR3 is TGCGCCAGCAGGGTCGGCAATAGCTACACCTTC. This sequence encodes CASRVGNSYTF.

The chain employs TRBV7-8 and TRBJ2-5; D might be TRBD2 (6 bases). V gave up 5 bases and J gave up 2 bases, with 12 bases separating them. The CDR3 is 14 amino acids. CDR1 and CDR2 from the germline V gene are SGHVS and FQNEAQ. The CDR3: CASSPGSYQETQYF. The CDR3 coding sequence is TGTGCCAGCAGCCCCGGGAGCTATCAAGAGACCCAGTACTTC.

The V gene is TRBV6-5, the J gene TRBJ2-7; a weak D match, TRBD1 (5 bases). Germline CDR1 reads MNHEY; CDR2 reads SVGAGI. This CDR3 is 13 amino acids long. The V end was cut by 5 bases, the J end by 4 bases, with 12 bases between. The CDR3 DNA sequence: TGTGCCAGCAGTGAATCAGGGTTGTACGAGCAGTACGTC. Amino acid sequence: CASSESGLYEQYV.

The chain joins TRBV27 to TRBJ1-2; 8 bases align to TRBD1. After removal of 8 bases from V and 1 base from J, the junction contained 3 bases not matched to a gene. Germline CDR1 MNHEY, CDR2 SMNVEV (reference sequence). This CDR3 has 13 residues. The CDR3 bases are TGTGCCAGCTCTACAGGGGGTAACTATGGCTACACCTTC. This encodes CASSTGGNYGYTF.

This chain uses TRBV5-1 with TRBJ2-5, with 10 positions matching TRBD1. The CDR3 sequence is 14 residues long. Germline V gene data show CDR1 as SGHRS and CDR2 as YFSETQ. Germline trimming cut 4 bases from V and 2 bases from J; bases unmatched to any gene: 2. The DNA for the CDR3 is TGCGCCAGCAGCAGGGACAGGGGTCAAGAGACCCAGTACTTC. Translation: CASSRDRGQETQYF.